This T cell receptor (beta chain) emerged from a study of T cell responses to AZD1222 COVID-19 vaccine. The V end lost 5 bases, the J end lost 2 bases, and 15 bases lay between the germline ends. The germline V gene has CDR1 SGHVS and CDR2 FQNEAQ. This CDR3 has 15 residues. This clone has a single count. Some clones are missing from TCRdb's copy, which holds only in-frame ones; the method was immunoSEQ multiplex PCR. The repertoire holds fewer than 130,000 clones, with roughly four fifths as singletons. The source is an adult in good health. Sequenced material: peripheral blood, taken on day 0 of AZD1222 vaccination. The rearrangement links TRBV7-8 to TRBJ1-2, with D possibly TRBD1 on 6 matching bases. The CDR3, as DNA: TGTGCCAGCAGCCTTCTCTCCACAGGGAACTATGGCTACACCTTC. Its translation: CASSLLSTGNYGYTF. Supplemented by reference TRBV7-8 and TRBJ1-2, the full variable domain reads GAGVSQSPRYKVAKRGQDVALRCDPISGHVSLFWYQQALGQGPEFLTYFQNEAQLDKSGLPSDRFFAERPEGSVSTLKIQRTQQEDSAVYLCASSLLSTGNYGYTFGSGTRLTVV.